The present T cell receptor beta chain was sequenced within a study of cytomegalovirus exposure and HLA in healthy donors. The CDR3 is made up of 14 amino acids. The V and J ends lost 0 bases and 2 bases respectively, with 8 bases between them. The germline V gene has CDR1 LGHNA and CDR2 YSLEER. This clone has a single count. Its antigen is undetermined. Clones were sequenced by immunoSEQ multiplex PCR, and TCRdb holds only the in-frame ones, with some missing. The profile shows about 170,000 clones, around 96% of them singletons. Findings and caveats of the study: TCR beta chains numbering 164 were designated cytomegalovirus-associated. The TCR clusters that emerged in the first cohort tended, a later analysis found, to co-occur in the 120 or so validation repertoires. Confirmation in vitro established that three CMV-associated chains were specific for CMV antigens.

A roughly 120-subject validation cohort, separate from the approximately 690-subject first cohort, supplied the donors. The specimen was PBMCs. J is TRBJ2-7 and V is TRBV4-3; D may be TRBD2 (6 bases). The sequence came from a woman aged 18-30 years in good health and CMV-seronegative. The CDR3 loop reads CASSQEPGAYEQYF. CDR3 DNA: TGCGCCAGCAGCCAAGAGCCGGGGGCCTACGAGCAGTACTTC.